The 19 T cell receptor beta chains presented below share a single source sample, sequenced in a study of shared clonotypes between healthy human individuals. TCRdb's table, derived via immunoSEQ multiplex PCR, lists solely in-frame clones and lacks some. The sample records 1.4 million to 1.5 million clones, approximately 97% being singletons. Input material: naive CD4+ T cells sorted from blood. Regarding subset: CD45RA+ positively selected. The receptors shown here come from a man aged 30 to 45 in good health.

V gene TRBV13 combines with J gene TRBJ2-4, with 7 nucleotides matching TRBD2. From germline, CDR1 is PRHDT and CDR2 FYEKMQ (reference sequence). This CDR3 comprises 16 residues. The V and J ends lost 7 bases and 0 bases, in that order; junction bases with no gene match: 9. As DNA, the CDR3 is TGTGCCAGCACCGAGCGGGGCTCTCTAGCCAAAAACATTCAGTACTTC. Translated: CASTERGSLAKNIQYF.

The chain joins TRBV5-1 to TRBJ2-1; D might be TRBD2 (5 bases). CDR3 length: 15 residues. Looked up from germline, CDR1 is SGHRS and CDR2 is YFSETQ. Trimming took off 0 bases at V and 1 base at J, with 8 bases between the two ends. The CDR3 spells CASSLGPGSYNEQFF. The CDR3 DNA sequence: TGCGCCAGCAGCTTGGGTCCGGGATCCTACAATGAGCAGTTCTTC.

The chain combines TRBV9 with TRBJ2-5, with a tentative D call TRBD2 (6 bases). CDR3 length: 16 residues. The V and J ends lost 0 bases and 1 base respectively, with 13 bases between them. The germline V gene has CDR1 SGDLS and CDR2 YYNGEE. The CDR3 reads CASSVALSSAQETQYF. The CDR3 DNA reads as TGTGCCAGCAGCGTAGCTCTATCTAGCGCCCAAGAGACCCAGTACTTC.

The gene calls are TRBV7-2 and TRBJ2-3, with 9 positions matching TRBD2. The CDR3 contains 16 residues. CDR1 is SGHTA and CDR2 is FQGNSA in the germline V gene. Losses at the gene ends were 5 bases for V and 2 bases for J; bases not matched to a gene: 8. CDR3 amino acids: CASSLPGLAHTDTQYF. In nucleotides, the CDR3 is TGTGCCAGCAGCCTCCCCGGACTAGCGCACACAGATACGCAGTATTTT.

The chain couples TRBV19 to TRBJ1-5; D remains ambiguous. Between the trimmed V and J ends, which lost 8 bases and 2 bases, there was a span of 16 bases. Germline V gives CDR1 LNHDA, CDR2 SQIVND (reference sequence). The CDR3 runs 15 residues. The CDR3 loop is CASSDRLDGNQPQHF. CDR3 bases: TGTGCCAGTTCCGACCGGCTAGATGGCAATCAGCCCCAGCATTTT. The whole variable domain, filled in from reference TRBV19 and TRBJ1-5, reads DGGITQSPKYLFRKEGQNVTLSCEQNLNHDAMYWYRQDPGQGLRLIYYSQIVNDFQKGDIAEGYSVSREKKESFPLTVTSAQKNPTAFYLCASSDRLDGNQPQHFGDGTRLSIL.

The V and J genes are TRBV6-1 and TRBJ2-2; the D gene is possibly TRBD1 (5 bases). Per the germline V gene, CDR1 is MNHNS and CDR2 is SASEGT. This CDR3 spans 17 amino acids. V gave up 2 bases and J gave up 2 bases, with 15 bases separating them. Here the CDR3 reads CASSEKFTRVNTGELFF. As DNA, the CDR3 is TGTGCCAGCAGTGAAAAGTTCACCAGGGTTAACACCGGGGAGCTGTTTTTT.

V is TRBV19 and J is TRBJ2-1; 9 bases agree with TRBD2. Germline-derived CDR1 and CDR2 are LNHDA and SQIVND (reference sequence). Trimming at V came to 5 bases and at J to 9 bases, leaving 14 bases not matched to a gene. This CDR3 is built from 16 residues. CDR3 nucleotides: TGTGCCAGTAGTCTCCGACTAGCGGCCTTATTGGGTGAGCAGTTCTTC. Its protein product is CASSLRLAALLGEQFF.

V usage is TRBV5-1 and J usage is TRBJ2-1, with D perhaps matching TRBD2 (5 bases). Trimming cost V 1 base and J 7 bases, with 12 bases left between them. Germline loops: CDR1 SGHRS, CDR2 YFSETQ. The CDR3 spans 14 residues. The CDR3 is CASSLWGRGNEQFF. The CDR3 bases are TGCGCCAGCAGCTTGTGGGGTAGAGGGAATGAGCAGTTCTTC. Using reference TRBV5-1 and TRBJ2-1 for the parts outside the CDR3, the full variable domain is KAGVTQTPRYLIKTRGQQVTLSCSPISGHRSVSWYQQTPGQGLQFLFEYFSETQRNKGNFPGRFSGRQFSNSRSEMNVSTLELGDSALYLCASSLWGRGNEQFFGPGTRLTVL.

The chain couples TRBV12-5 to TRBJ2-7; TRBD1 might be the D (5 bases). The germline CDR1 and CDR2 sequences are LGHNT and FRNRAP. V was shortened by 2 bases and J by 0 bases, with 5 bases between the two germline ends. The CDR3 consists of 13 residues. The CDR3 loop reads CASGLTGSYEQYF. In DNA form, the CDR3 reads TGTGCTAGTGGTTTGACAGGCTCCTACGAGCAGTACTTC.

The rearrangement uses TRBV29-1 and TRBJ2-1; TRBD2 agrees at 9 bases. Germline V gene lookup returns CDR1 SQVTM and CDR2 ANQGSEA. The CDR3 spans 14 residues. The V segment lost 3 bases and the J segment 4 bases; nucleotides outside the gene matches: 4. For the CDR3, the DNA is TGCAGCGTTGACGGCGGGAGGGGGTACAATGAGCAGTTCTTC. It codes for CSVDGGRGYNEQFF.

The chain couples TRBV18 to TRBJ1-1; D unresolved. Germline-derived CDR1 and CDR2 are KGHSH and LQKENI. This CDR3 spans 13 amino acids. V was shortened by 2 bases and J by 8 bases, with 12 bases between the two germline ends. The CDR3 reads CASSPMSRTEAFF. The CDR3 DNA follows: TGTGCCAGCTCACCAATGTCGCGGACCGAAGCTTTCTTT.

The V and J genes are TRBV7-9 and TRBJ1-2; no clear D gene. V was pared by 7 bases and J by 0 bases, with 12 bases between. The CDR3 extends over 14 amino acids. Germline values: CDR1 SEHNR, CDR2 FQNEAQ (reference sequence). In DNA form, the CDR3 reads TGTGCCAGCACCCTAGTAGGACCTAACTATGGCTACACCTTC. Translating it yields CASTLVGPNYGYTF.

The chain recombines TRBV4-3 with TRBJ2-7; weak D call: TRBD1 (6 bases). CDR3 size: 14 residues. CDR1 is LGHNA and CDR2 is YSLEER in the germline V gene. V was pared by 1 base and J by 6 bases, with 13 bases between. CDR3 bases: TGCGCCAGCAGCCAAGGCACAGGGTCCAGCGAGCAGTACTTC. It translates to CASSQGTGSSEQYF.

J is TRBJ2-7 and V is TRBV18, with 9 bases identical to TRBD1. Germline lookup yields CDR1 KGHSH and CDR2 LQKENI. With 2 bases clipped from V and 4 bases from J, the junction kept 6 bases outside the gene matches. The CDR3 spans 15 residues. In DNA form, the CDR3 reads TGTGCCAGCTCACCAGGGACAGGGTTCGAGTACGAGCAGTACTTC. Translating it yields CASSPGTGFEYEQYF.

The genes are TRBV6-5 and TRBJ1-1; D gene uncertain. The V gene lost 2 bases and the J gene lost 4 bases, with 11 bases spanning the gap. The length of the CDR3 is 14 residues. CDR1 is MNHEY and CDR2 is SVGAGI in the germline V gene. The CDR3 here is CASSYNMGGTEAFF. In nucleotides, the CDR3 is TGTGCCAGCAGTTACAATATGGGCGGCACTGAAGCTTTCTTT.

The gene calls are TRBV14 and TRBJ2-7, with D hard to call. V was cut by 1 base and J by 3 bases, with 13 bases left in between. This CDR3 has 15 residues. Germline CDR1 and CDR2: SGHDN and FVKESK. CDR3 bases: TGTGCCAGCAGCCAAGCCGCATCTCCGAACTACGAGCAGTACTTC. Amino acid sequence: CASSQAASPNYEQYF.

Turning to this clone: Distinct nucleotide sequences in the sample also encode this CDR3. For the CDR3, the DNA is TGTGCCTGGAGCGGGACAACCTCTGGAAACACCATATATTTT. Its protein product is CAWSGTTSGNTIYF. V is TRBV30 and J is TRBJ1-3, with D maybe TRBD1 (6 bases). The CDR3 totals 14 residues. Trimming stripped 3 bases from V and 0 bases from J, with 9 bases between. Germline V gene data show CDR1 as GTSNPN and CDR2 as SVGIG (reference sequence).

This rearrangement joins TRBV10-3 to TRBJ2-3; weak D call: TRBD2 (6 bases). Germline V gene lookup returns CDR1 ENHRY and CDR2 SYGVKD. The length of the CDR3 is 16 residues. V lost 6 bases and J 0 bases, leaving 16 bases between the germline ends. The chain's CDR3 is CAIRDLWAGSTDTQYF. CDR3 in DNA: TGTGCCATCAGGGACCTCTGGGCGGGGAGCACAGATACGCAGTATTTT.

The chain joins TRBV4-1 to TRBJ2-3; no reliable D call. The CDR3 loop spans 13 amino acids. V dropped 6 bases and J dropped 0 bases, with 7 bases sitting between them. Germline CDR1 reads MGHRA; CDR2 reads YSYEKL. As DNA, the CDR3 is TGCGCCAGCAGAGGGCTGAGCACAGATACGCAGTATTTT. As protein: CASRGLSTDTQYF.